These 20 T cell receptor beta chains originate from one sample sequenced in a study of blood T cell repertoires in COVID-19. Method: immunoSEQ multiplex PCR; TCRdb's copy keeps in-frame clones and lacks some. This sample yields around 340,000 clones, of which approximately 86% are seen a single time; under 8.5% belongs to the top ten. Sequences were obtained from peripheral blood. These receptors all stem from a woman in her sixties or seventies with COVID-19, enrolled during active disease.

In its sample, this clone was seen once. The chain links TRBV3-1 (or the pseudogene TRBV3-2) to TRBJ2-6, with no clear D. The CDR3 runs 16 residues. Germline CDR1 is LGHDT and CDR2 is YNNKEL (reference sequence). Trimming shortened V by 1 base and J by 2 bases, and 9 bases separated the two germline ends. The CDR3, as DNA: TGTGCCAGCAGCCAAGTACTCCTTGCTGGGGCCAACGTCCTGACTTTC. Its protein product is CASSQVLLAGANVLTF.

As DNA, the CDR3 is TGTGCCAGCAGTTCCTCGGACCCACTGGAGGAGTACTTC. Its translation is CASSSSDPLEEYF. V is TRBV6-6 and J is TRBJ2-7; TRBD2 is a possible D gene (5 bases). The germline gives CDR1 MNHNY, CDR2 SVGAGI (reference sequence). Trimming stripped 4 bases from V and 11 bases from J, with 18 bases between. The CDR3 contains 13 residues.

This chain connects TRBV7-8 to TRBJ1-1, with D perhaps TRBD1 (6 bases). V lost 0 bases, J lost 4 bases, and 15 bases lay in between. Germline assignment: CDR1 SGHVS and CDR2 FQNEAQ. This CDR3 spans 16 amino acids. The CDR3 is CASSLALGGLGTEAFF. The CDR3 DNA reads TGTGCCAGCAGCTTAGCGCTAGGGGGATTGGGCACTGAAGCTTTCTTT.

This chain uses TRBV4-1 with TRBJ2-5; 12 nucleotides line up with TRBD2. CDR3 length equals 16 residues. Germline CDR1 MGHRA, CDR2 YSYEKL. The V segment lost 4 bases and the J segment 2 bases; nucleotides outside the gene matches: 5. CDR3 in amino acids: CASSPRTSGAQETQYF. In DNA, the CDR3 is TGCGCCAGCAGCCCCCGGACTAGCGGGGCACAAGAGACCCAGTACTTC.

This chain connects TRBV5-1 to TRBJ2-1; a possible D gene is TRBD1 (5 bases). This CDR3 is built from 15 residues. V lost 0 bases, J lost 10 bases, and 17 bases lay in between. Per the germline V gene, CDR1 is SGHRS and CDR2 is YFSETQ. The CDR3 DNA sequence: TGCGCCAGCAGCTTGGCCGAGGCAGGGTCGGCCGAGCAGTTCTTC. Translated, it gives CASSLAEAGSAEQFF.

This clone was seen once. The chain recombines TRBV7-8 with TRBJ2-7; perhaps TRBD1 as D (6 bases). V lost 0 bases, J lost 5 bases, and 20 bases lay in between. CDR1 and CDR2 from the germline V gene are SGHVS and FQNEAQ. The CDR3 is made up of 17 amino acids. The CDR3 region is CASSLATVGAGSDEQYF. The CDR3 DNA is TGTGCCAGCAGCTTAGCGACAGTGGGGGCCGGAAGCGACGAGCAGTACTTC.

The rearrangement joins TRBV5-5 to TRBJ1-5, with TRBD1 matching 7 bases. J lost 8 bases, V lost 4 bases, and 18 bases had no gene match. This CDR3 comprises 17 residues. Germline CDR1 reads SGHKS; CDR2 reads YYEKEE (reference sequence). The CDR3 DNA sequence: TGTGCCAGCAGCCTACTTGGGACAGCTAACGCCATGGAGCCCCAGCATTTT. This codes for CASSLLGTANAMEPQHF.

The rearrangement uses TRBV11-2 and TRBJ1-1; TRBD1 agrees at 7 bases. V lost 5 bases to trimming and J lost 3 bases; unmatched junction nucleotides: 3. The CDR3 contains 13 residues. CDR1 and CDR2 from the germline V gene are SGHAT and FQNNGV. Written as DNA, the CDR3 is TGTGCCAGCAGCCAGACAGGGTACACTGAAGCTTTCTTT. This gives the protein CASSQTGYTEAFF.

The rearrangement uses TRBV27 and TRBJ2-5; TRBD1 aligns across 7 bases. Germline CDR1 is MNHEY and CDR2 is SMNVEV (reference sequence). The CDR3 has 16 residues. V was pared by 5 bases and J by 5 bases, with 14 bases of the junction left unmatched. The CDR3 spells CASSPRQGSFTETQYF. CDR3 in DNA: TGTGCCAGCAGTCCGCGACAGGGATCCTTCACGGAGACCCAGTACTTC.

This sequence joins TRBV5-4 and TRBJ2-5, with TRBD2 matching 10 bases. Germline V lookup: CDR1 SGHNT, CDR2 YYREEE (reference sequence). The CDR3 contains 15 residues. V trimming: 2 bases; J trimming: 5 bases; junction bases outside the gene matches: 6. The CDR3 DNA reads as TGTGCCAGCAGCTTACAGCGGGGGGGCCGCGAGACCCAGTACTTC. Translated, it gives CASSLQRGGRETQYF.

This clone has a single count. V and J are TRBV18 and TRBJ1-6; D remains ambiguous. The V and J ends lost 5 bases and 0 bases respectively, with 11 bases between them. The CDR3 spans 16 residues. The germline V gene has CDR1 KGHSH and CDR2 LQKENI. The CDR3 reads CASSGDLRSYNSPLHF. CDR3 nucleotide sequence: TGTGCCAGCTCAGGAGACCTCCGCTCCTATAATTCACCCCTCCACTTT. The full variable domain, its missing parts supplied by reference TRBV18 and TRBJ1-6, is NAGVMQNPRHLVRRRGQEARLRCSPMKGHSHVYWYRQLPEEGLKFMVYLQKENIIDESGMPKERFSAEFPKEGPSILRIQQVVRGDSAAYFCASSGDLRSYNSPLHFGNGTRLTVT.

Ten or more counts support this clone. CDR3 loop: CASSSGQATSGNTIYF. In nucleotides, the CDR3 is TGTGCCAGCAGCTCGGGACAGGCTACCTCTGGAAACACCATATATTTT. This chain connects TRBV5-8 to TRBJ1-3; TRBD1 matches 8 bases. Germline assignment: CDR1 SGHTS and CDR2 YDEGEE. This CDR3 comprises 16 residues. The junction had 5 bases not matched to a gene; V was cut back by 3 bases and J by 0 bases.

The V and J genes are TRBV7-2 and TRBJ1-5, with a possible D match to TRBD1 (6 bases). Germline V gene lookup returns CDR1 SGHTA and CDR2 FQGNSA. The CDR3 is 16 amino acids. With 5 bases removed from V and 0 bases from J, the gap between germline ends came to 14 bases. The CDR3 sequence is CASSLQAGDSNQPQHF. DNA for the CDR3: TGTGCCAGCAGCCTACAAGCAGGGGATAGCAATCAGCCCCAGCATTTT.

The chain joins TRBV5-5 to TRBJ1-2; possibly TRBD1 for D (5 bases). V was pared by 0 bases and J by 2 bases, with 17 bases between. Germline V lookup: CDR1 SGHKS, CDR2 YYEKEE (reference sequence). The CDR3 is 17 amino acids. In DNA form, the CDR3 reads TGTGCCAGCAGCTTGGATTTTGGCCAGGGTGAGAACTATGGCTACACCTTC. Its translation is CASSLDFGQGENYGYTF.

This clone was recorded only once. The gene calls are TRBV5-1 and TRBJ1-2, with D unresolved. The CDR3 contains 15 residues. Trimming left V 0 bases short and J 5 bases short, with 14 bases between. Per the germline V gene, CDR1 is SGHRS and CDR2 is YFSETQ. In DNA form, the CDR3 reads TGCGCCAGCAGCTTGGCCGGTTCCCAACTATATGGCTACACCTTC. Translating gives CASSLAGSQLYGYTF.

The chain has TRBV3-1 (or the pseudogene TRBV3-2) and TRBJ2-1; 13 bases line up with TRBD2. The CDR3 contains 13 residues. Unmatched junction bases numbered 7, after V lost 8 bases and J lost 12 bases. Germline values: CDR1 LGHDT, CDR2 YNNKEL (reference sequence). The CDR3 DNA reads TGTGCCAGCCGGACTAGCGGGGGCCCCAGGCAGTTCTTC. It is translated as CASRTSGGPRQFF.

This chain connects TRBV25-1 to TRBJ1-2, with D possibly matching TRBD1 (5 bases). From germline, CDR1 is MGHDK and CDR2 SYGVNS. Deletions cut 4 bases from V and 3 bases from J, with 9 bases between. CDR3 size: 13 residues. CDR3 protein: CASSVSGDYGYTF. The CDR3 DNA sequence: TGTGCCAGCAGTGTATCGGGGGACTATGGCTACACCTTC.

This chain joins TRBV25-1 and TRBJ1-6, with 8 bases matching TRBD1. Losses at the gene ends were 2 bases for V and 4 bases for J; bases not matched to a gene: 4. In germline, CDR1 is MGHDK, CDR2 SYGVNS. The CDR3 has 16 residues. The CDR3: CASSETNRGYNSPLHF. In DNA form, the CDR3 reads TGTGCCAGCAGTGAAACCAACAGGGGGTATAATTCACCCCTCCACTTT.

The V gene is TRBV3-1 (or the pseudogene TRBV3-2), the J gene TRBJ1-6; 9 bases align to TRBD1. The CDR3 is 13 amino acids. The J segment lost 10 bases and the V segment lost 8 bases, leaving 6 bases of the junction unmatched. From germline, CDR1 is LGHDT and CDR2 YNNKEL (reference sequence). The CDR3 region is CASRGQGESPLHF. CDR3 DNA: TGTGCCAGCCGGGGACAGGGAGAGTCACCCCTCCACTTT.

V is TRBV4-1 and J is TRBJ1-2; 8 bases agree with TRBD1. The CDR3 sequence is 13 residues long. V lost 4 bases to trimming and J lost 7 bases; unmatched junction nucleotides: 5. Germline CDR1 is MGHRA and CDR2 is YSYEKL. DNA of the CDR3: TGCGCCAGCAGCCCGGGACAGGTGTTTGGCTACACCTTC. This translates into CASSPGQVFGYTF.